This is a list of T cell receptor beta chains from one sample in a study of blood T cell repertoires in COVID-19. Only in-frame clones appear in the TCRdb table, and some are missing; sequencing was by immunoSEQ multiplex PCR. The sample records approximately 300,000 clones, about 86% being singletons. The sequenced sample consisted of peripheral blood. The receptors come from a person aged 65-85 years with COVID-19, enrolled during active disease. CDR3s include the opening cysteine and the closing phenylalanine or tryptophan. Fields, in order: clone size, J gene, V gene, D gene, CDR3 DNA, CDR3 protein. A D gene is named only where the DNA matches it firmly. Clone size appears in some rows only: once, few, many, or a class for an expanded clone.

-	TRBJ1-5	TRBV19	-	TGTGCCAGTAGTCCCCAGGGTAGGACCCATCAGCCCCAGCATTTT	CASSPQGRTHQPQHF
-	TRBJ1-5	TRBV6-5	-	TGTGCCAGCAGGCCTCGAGGAAACATCAATCAGCCCCAGCATTTT	CASRPRGNINQPQHF
-	TRBJ2-3	TRBV11-2	TRBD1	TGTGCCAGCAGCTGGGGACAGGGACAGTATTTT	CASSWGQGQYF
-	TRBJ2-7	TRBV28	-	TGTGCCAGCAGTCCGATAGCGCGCAACTCCTACGAGCAGTACTTC	CASSPIARNSYEQYF
-	TRBJ2-2	TRBV5-1	-	TGCGCCAGCAGCTTCGCAGATCCGAACACCGGGGAGCTGTTTTTT	CASSFADPNTGELFF
-	TRBJ1-6	TRBV2	TRBD1	TGTGCCAGCAACCGGGACAGGGATAATTCACCCCTCCACTTT	CASNRDRDNSPLHF
-	TRBJ1-5	TRBV28	-	TGTGCCAGCAGCCCAAGCGAATTACAGCCCCAGCATTTT	CASSPSELQPQHF
-	TRBJ1-3	TRBV23-1	-	TGCGCCAGCAGCCGCACCTCGGTTCTCTCTGGAAACACCATATATTTT	CASSRTSVLSGNTIYF
-	TRBJ2-7	TRBV6-5	TRBD1	TGTGCCAGCAGTTACACCGGGACAGCAGTCTACGAGCAGTACTTC	CASSYTGTAVYEQYF
once	TRBJ2-3	TRBV24-1	TRBD2	TGTGCCACCAGTGACGCCACTAGCGGGGGTACAGATACGCAGTATTTT	CATSDATSGGTDTQYF
-	TRBJ2-7	TRBV28	-	TGTGCCAGCAGCTTTACAGGGCCCTACGAGCAGTACTTC	CASSFTGPYEQYF
-	TRBJ2-1	TRBV7-2	TRBD2	TGTGCCAGCAGCTTAGAGTCAGCGGGGTTCTCCTACAATGAGCAGTTCTTC	CASSLESAGFSYNEQFF
-	TRBJ2-2	TRBV25-1	-	TGTGCCAGCAACTACGCCAACACCGGGGAGCTGTTTTTT	CASNYANTGELFF
-	TRBJ1-2	TRBV27	TRBD1	TGTGCCAGCAGTTTTCAACAGGGGGCGAACTATGGCTACACCTTC	CASSFQQGANYGYTF
-	TRBJ2-2	TRBV4-1	-	TGCGCCAGCAGCCAAGGCACAGGGAGGGTCACCGGGGAGCTGTTTTTT	CASSQGTGRVTGELFF
-	TRBJ2-3	TRBV9	-	TGTGCCAGCAGCGTAGGCCCGACTAGTTCCACAGATACGCAGTATTTT	CASSVGPTSSTDTQYF
-	TRBJ1-1	TRBV7-8	-	TGTGCCACCACTACAGGGATCAACACTGAAGCTTTCTTT	CATTTGINTEAFF
-	TRBJ2-2	TRBV19	TRBD2	TGTGCCAGTCGACTAGCGGGAGCCACCGGGGAGCTGTTTTTT	CASRLAGATGELFF
-	TRBJ2-2	TRBV6-5	-	TGTGCCAGCAAGCTGCCCTCGAACACCGGGGAGCTGTTTTTT	CASKLPSNTGELFF
-	TRBJ2-5	TRBV7-9	-	TGTGCCAGCAGCTCAAGGCGGGGACTGCAAGAGACCCAGTACTTC	CASSSRRGLQETQYF
-	TRBJ1-1	TRBV7-3	-	TGTGCCAGCAGTTCAAAACATAACACTGAAGCTTTCTTT	CASSSKHNTEAFF
once	TRBJ1-1	TRBV19	-	TGTGCCAGTAGTATAGTAACAGCTTCTGAAGCTTTCTTT	CASSIVTASEAFF
many	TRBJ2-7	TRBV5-1	TRBD1	TGCGCCAGCAGCAACCCCGGGACAGGGTCATACGAGCAGTACTTC	CASSNPGTGSYEQYF
-	TRBJ1-1	TRBV10-3	-	TGTGCCATCAGTGAGTATGAGGGGAACACTGAAGCTTTCTTT	CAISEYEGNTEAFF
few	TRBJ1-1	TRBV28	-	TGTGCCAGCACGGACTCAGGGGTAGGGCGTAGAGCTTTCTTT	CASTDSGVGRRAFF
-	TRBJ1-3	TRBV19	-	TGTGCCAGTAGTATTCCCAGGGGCGTGGGAAACACCATATATTTT	CASSIPRGVGNTIYF
-	TRBJ1-1	TRBV4-3	-	TGCGCCAGCAGCCAAGGGGAGGGGACGAACACTGAAGCTTTCTTT	CASSQGEGTNTEAFF
once	TRBJ2-5	TRBV14	-	TGTGCCAGCAGCCAAGCGTTCGAGGGTGCATCCAAAGTGACCCAGTACTTC	CASSQAFEGASKVTQYF
-	TRBJ2-3	TRBV20-1	-	TGCAGTGCTATAGGGAGGGATACGCAGTATTTT	CSAIGRDTQYF
-	TRBJ2-1	TRBV6-2/TRBV6-3	TRBD2	TGTGCCAGCAGCCTAAGCCTAGCGGGAGCTCGTAATGAGCAGTTCTTC	CASSLSLAGARNEQFF
-	TRBJ2-7	TRBV6-5	TRBD1	TGTGCCAGCGAAAGACAGGGAACCCACGAGCAGTACTTC	CASERQGTHEQYF
-	TRBJ2-6	TRBV11-2	-	TGTGCCAGCAGCTTAGGACGGGTGCGGCCTGGGGCCAACGTCCTGACTTTC	CASSLGRVRPGANVLTF
-	TRBJ1-2	TRBV28	-	TGTGCCAGCAGAATGGTGGCGGGAAGTGGCTACACCTTC	CASRMVAGSGYTF
-	TRBJ1-4	TRBV9	TRBD1	TGTGCCAGCAGCCGGTCGACAGGGGAGAATGAAAAACTGTTTTTT	CASSRSTGENEKLFF
-	TRBJ2-1	TRBV6-5	TRBD2	TGTGCCAGCAGTTACTACGGGACTAAACGTTTTAATGAGCAGTTCTTC	CASSYYGTKRFNEQFF
-	TRBJ1-5	TRBV19	-	TGTGCCAGTAAAATGTCGGGACTGAGTCAGCCCCAGCATTTT	CASKMSGLSQPQHF
-	TRBJ2-2	TRBV21-1	-	TGTGCCAGCAGCTCCCGACAGGGGGGTACCGGGGAGCTGTTTTTT	CASSSRQGGTGELFF
-	TRBJ2-5	TRBV19	TRBD1	TGTGCCAGTAGTATACCTGGGACAGGGGGCCGGGAGACCCAGTACTTC	CASSIPGTGGRETQYF
-	TRBJ1-6	TRBV15	TRBD1	TGTGCCACCAGCAACCCCCGGGGCAGGGGGGTTAATAATTCACCCCTCCACTTT	CATSNPRGRGVNNSPLHF
-	TRBJ2-4	TRBV14	TRBD1	TGTGCCAGCAGCCCGTGGACAGGGGTAGCCAAAAACATTCAGTACTTC	CASSPWTGVAKNIQYF
once	TRBJ2-1	TRBV6-5	TRBD1	TGTGCCAGCAGAACACCGGGACAGGGGTACAATGAGCAGTTCTTC	CASRTPGQGYNEQFF
-	TRBJ2-7	TRBV29-1	-	TGCAGCGCTTCAGACTCCACCTACGAGCAGTACTTC	CSASDSTYEQYF
-	TRBJ2-7	TRBV24-1	TRBD1	TGTGCCACCAGTGATCGGCCAGGGGGCTACCAGTACTTC	CATSDRPGGYQYF
-	TRBJ1-5	TRBV5-1	-	TGCGCCAGCAGCGTTCATAGCAATCAGCCCCAGCATTTT	CASSVHSNQPQHF
-	TRBJ1-2	TRBV4-3	TRBD1	TGCGCCAGCAGCCAAGATCAGGGACAGTCCTATGGCTACACCTTC	CASSQDQGQSYGYTF
few	TRBJ2-7	TRBV2	TRBD1	TGTGCCAGCAGTGACGGGACAGGGTTCCACGAGCAGTACTTC	CASSDGTGFHEQYF
few	TRBJ2-7	TRBV9	-	TGTGCCAGCAGCGTAGGAGCGGACCTCCTAACCTACGAGCAGTACTTC	CASSVGADLLTYEQYF
-	TRBJ2-2	TRBV11-2	TRBD1	TGTGCCAGCAGCCCGCGGACAGGGGGTGGGCCAATAAACACCGGGGAGCTGTTTTTT	CASSPRTGGGPINTGELFF